Included here is one T cell receptor (beta chain) sequence, with context. The sample originates from a study of T cell changes during pregnancy in multiple sclerosis. This CDR3 has 12 residues. The germline V gene encodes CDR1 MDHEN and CDR2 SYDVKM. The V and J ends lost 8 bases and 4 bases, in that order; junction bases with no gene match: 4. Produced via immunoSEQ multiplex PCR; TCRdb's table is partial and in-frame only. There are roughly 80,000 clones in the sample; 92% occur only once, and more than 1.4% lies in the top ten. The clonotype originates from a female donor with multiple sclerosis, enrolled in a pregnancy study. Here the sequenced sample was peripheral blood, taken before pregnancy. The J gene is TRBJ1-2, the V gene TRBV28; 7 nucleotides agree with TRBD1. The CDR3 loop reads CASRGTVYGYTF. For the CDR3, the DNA is TGTGCCAGCCGCGGGACAGTCTATGGCTACACCTTC.